The 10 T cell receptor beta chains listed next were all sequenced from one sample in a study of blood T cell repertoires in COVID-19. Profiling relied on immunoSEQ multiplex PCR, and the TCRdb table lists in-frame clones only, not all of them. The table includes 110,000 to 150,000 clones, approximately 86% detected once. Sequences were obtained from peripheral blood. These receptors all come from a human donor in a cohort sampled during active COVID-19.

The chain recombines TRBV11-1 with TRBJ2-5; 14 positions match TRBD2. The CDR3 is 16 amino acids. Trimming took 5 bases from V and 6 from J; bases not matched to a gene: 8. The germline V gene has CDR1 SGHAT and CDR2 FQDESV (reference sequence). Here the CDR3 DNA reads TGTGCCAGCAGCCCCGGACTAGCGGGGGGAGATAAGACCCAGTACTTC. This sequence encodes CASSPGLAGGDKTQYF.

The chain has TRBV3-1 (or the pseudogene TRBV3-2) and TRBJ2-7; D is perhaps TRBD2 (6 bases). CDR1 and CDR2 (germline): LGHDT, YNNKEL (reference sequence). The V gene lost 1 base and the J gene lost 3 bases, with 10 bases spanning the gap. The CDR3 consists of 14 residues. Written as DNA, the CDR3 is TGTGCCAGCAGCCAAGTGGAGGGAAGCTACGAGCAGTACTTC. This encodes CASSQVEGSYEQYF.

CDR3 DNA sequence: TGTGCCAGCAGTTTGGGGCGTGAGCAGTTCTTC. Residues: CASSLGREQFF. The chain joins TRBV28 to TRBJ2-1; the D gene is possibly TRBD1 (5 bases). This CDR3 contains 11 residues. Looked up from germline, CDR1 is MDHEN and CDR2 is SYDVKM. With 3 bases removed from V and 9 bases from J, the gap between germline ends came to 6 bases.

The chain joins TRBV18 to TRBJ2-1, with TRBD1 identical over 9 bases. V gave up 5 bases and J gave up 6 bases; unmatched junction bases: 5. The CDR3 totals 14 residues. Germline CDR1 and CDR2: KGHSH and LQKENI. In nucleotides, the CDR3 is TGTGCCAGCTCAGAGGGGACAGGGCCCAATGAGCAGTTCTTC. It yields the protein CASSEGTGPNEQFF.

V gene TRBV5-6 combines with J gene TRBJ1-1; 7 bases are a match to TRBD1. CDR3 length equals 16 residues. With V trimmed by 0 bases and J by 0 bases, 5 bases remained unmatched. Germline V CDR1 and CDR2: SGHDT, YYEEEE. DNA for the CDR3: TGTGCCAGCAGCTTGGCCTTTGGACAGGTGAACACTGAAGCTTTCTTT. Its protein is CASSLAFGQVNTEAFF. The full variable domain, in which reference TRBV5-6 and TRBJ1-1 provide the parts outside the CDR3, is DAGVTQSPTHLIKTRGQQVTLRCSPKSGHDTVSWYQQALGQGPQFIFQYYEEEERQRGNFPDRFSGHQFPNYSSELNVNALLLGDSALYLCASSLAFGQVNTEAFFGQGTRLTVV.

The table lists this clone with a few counts. The chain uses TRBV5-5 and TRBJ2-5; weak D call: TRBD1 (6 bases). This CDR3 has 13 amino acids. Trimming took off 3 bases at V and 5 bases at J, with 11 bases between the two ends. Per the germline V gene, CDR1 is SGHKS and CDR2 is YYEKEE (reference sequence). The CDR3 region has the DNA TGTGCCAGCAGCTCAGGGACATTTGAGACCCAGTACTTC. This encodes CASSSGTFETQYF.

The V gene is TRBV11-3, the J gene TRBJ2-2; 9 nucleotides line up with TRBD1. The germline CDR1 and CDR2 sequences are SGHNT and YENEEA. The CDR3 contains 18 residues. Trimming cost V 3 bases and J 5 bases; bases outside gene matches: 13. The CDR3 DNA sequence: TGTGCCAGCAGCTTTAAGAAATCCGGGACAGGGAGTACCGGGGAGCTGTTTTTT. It codes for CASSFKKSGTGSTGELFF.

The V call is TRBV19, the J call TRBJ2-2; 8 bases map to TRBD2. The CDR3 runs 16 residues. Germline trimming cut 7 bases from V and 3 bases from J; bases unmatched to any gene: 10. Per germline, CDR1 LNHDA and CDR2 SQIVND (reference sequence). CDR3 in amino acids: CASKLGRGADTGELFF. DNA of the CDR3: TGTGCCAGTAAACTCGGGAGGGGCGCGGACACCGGGGAGCTGTTTTTT. The full variable domain, rest sourced from reference TRBV19 and TRBJ2-2, is DGGITQSPKYLFRKEGQNVTLSCEQNLNHDAMYWYRQDPGQGLRLIYYSQIVNDFQKGDIAEGYSVSREKKESFPLTVTSAQKNPTAFYLCASKLGRGADTGELFFGEGSRLTVL.

The rearrangement uses TRBV11-2 and TRBJ1-1; D is ambiguous. Between the trimmed V and J ends, which lost 0 bases and 9 bases, there was a span of 17 bases. Germline V lookup: CDR1 SGHAT, CDR2 FQNNGV. The CDR3 spans 15 residues. For the CDR3, the DNA is TGTGCCAGCAGCTTAGATCTTGGGCGCCCCGACCAAGCTTTCTTT. The encoded protein is CASSLDLGRPDQAFF.

The gene calls are TRBV2 and TRBJ1-6, with D possibly being TRBD1 (5 bases). CDR1 is SNHLY, CDR2 FYNNEI, per germline. CDR3 length: 16 amino acids. V dropped 0 bases and J dropped 2 bases, with 8 bases sitting between them. This CDR3 is CASSEAWGPYNSPLHF. CDR3 coding DNA: TGTGCCAGCAGTGAAGCTTGGGGCCCCTATAATTCACCCCTCCACTTT.